This T cell receptor beta chain was sequenced during a study of cytomegalovirus exposure and HLA in healthy donors. Likely unrecorded immune exposures existed in these nominally healthy donors. This CDR3 is 15 amino acids long. With V trimmed by 1 base and J by 6 bases, 6 bases remained unmatched. Looked up from germline, CDR1 is ENHRY and CDR2 is SYGVKD. Study-wide points: In a later analysis, a missense DCLRE1C variant was linked to TCR beta V- and J-gene trimming.

This clone was found a few times. No antigen is known for it. This PCR relied on a set of 60 Vbeta primers and 13 Jbeta primers. Sequenced by immunoSEQ multiplex PCR; TCRdb stores in-frame clones only, minus some. The repertoire consists of 100,000 to 150,000 clones, with just under 75% occurring once and the leading ten covering about 4.3%. This clonotype was sampled from a man in his 60s in good health and CMV-seropositive. The sample consisted of PBMCs. V gene TRBV10-3 combines with J gene TRBJ2-7, with 10 bases lining up with TRBD1. This chain's CDR3 is CAISEYGTGAGEQYF. DNA of the CDR3: TGTGCCATCAGTGAGTACGGGACAGGGGCGGGCGAGCAGTACTTC.